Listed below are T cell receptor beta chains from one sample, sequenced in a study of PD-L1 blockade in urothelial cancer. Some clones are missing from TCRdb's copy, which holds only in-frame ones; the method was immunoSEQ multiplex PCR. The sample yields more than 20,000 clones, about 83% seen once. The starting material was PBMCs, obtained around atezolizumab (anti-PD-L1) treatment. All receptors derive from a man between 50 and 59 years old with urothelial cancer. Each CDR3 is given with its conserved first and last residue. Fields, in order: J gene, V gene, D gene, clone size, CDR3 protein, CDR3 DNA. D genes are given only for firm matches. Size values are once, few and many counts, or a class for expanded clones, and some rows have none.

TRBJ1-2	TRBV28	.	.	CASSFTFSNLRRSAYGYTF	TGTGCCAGCAGTTTCACGTTTTCGAATCTAAGGAGATCGGCCTATGGCTACACCTTC
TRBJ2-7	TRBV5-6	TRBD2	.	CASSLFGTSGRGEYEQYF	TGTGCCAGCAGCTTGTTCGGGACTAGCGGGAGAGGGGAATACGAGCAGTACTTC
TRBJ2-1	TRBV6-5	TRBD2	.	CASRRLAGAYNEQFF	TGTGCCAGCAGAAGGCTAGCGGGAGCCTACAATGAGCAGTTCTTC
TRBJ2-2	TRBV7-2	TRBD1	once	CASSRIGTGANTGELFF	TGTGCCAGCAGCCGTATAGGGACAGGAGCAAACACCGGGGAGCTGTTTTTT
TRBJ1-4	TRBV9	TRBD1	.	CASSEGDRSNEKLFF	TGTGCCAGCAGCGAGGGGGACAGATCTAATGAAAAACTGTTTTTT
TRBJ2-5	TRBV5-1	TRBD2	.	CASSVGLAGAETQYF	TGCGCCAGCAGCGTGGGACTAGCGGGGGCAGAGACCCAGTACTTC
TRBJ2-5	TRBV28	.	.	CASSISTNVGGIQYF	TGTGCCAGCAGTATAAGTACTAATGTCGGCGGAATCCAGTACTTC
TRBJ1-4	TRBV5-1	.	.	CASSLAGNRDEKLFF	TGCGCCAGCAGCTTGGCCGGGAATAGGGATGAAAAACTGTTTTTT
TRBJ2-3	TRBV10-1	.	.	CASSEGSPDTQYF	TGCGCCAGCAGTGAGGGTAGTCCAGATACGCAGTATTTT
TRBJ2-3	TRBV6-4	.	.	CASSPGGTDTQYF	TGTGCCAGCAGCCCGGGAGGCACAGATACGCAGTATTTT
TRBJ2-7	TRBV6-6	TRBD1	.	CASNLDIGTGGSEQYF	TGTGCCAGCAATCTTGATATTGGGACAGGGGGTTCGGAGCAGTACTTC
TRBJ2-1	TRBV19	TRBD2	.	CASTSGGGHNEQFF	TGTGCCAGTACTTCCGGGGGGGGCCACAATGAGCAGTTCTTC
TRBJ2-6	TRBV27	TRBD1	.	CASHPGTGTSGANVLTF	TGTGCCAGTCATCCCGGGACAGGGACTTCTGGGGCCAACGTCCTGACTTTC
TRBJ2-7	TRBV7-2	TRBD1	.	CASSTGTAQYF	TGTGCCAGCAGCACCGGGACAGCTCAGTACTTC
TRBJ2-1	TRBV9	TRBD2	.	CASSEGLAGVPFF	TGTGCCAGCAGCGAGGGGCTAGCGGGAGTTCCGTTCTTC
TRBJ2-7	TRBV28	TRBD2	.	CASSLETSVFYEQYF	TGTGCCAGCAGTCTCGAGACTAGCGTTTTCTACGAGCAGTACTTC
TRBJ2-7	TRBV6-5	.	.	CASSYSRGSSYEQYF	TGTGCCAGCAGTTACTCCCGGGGTAGTTCCTACGAGCAGTACTTC
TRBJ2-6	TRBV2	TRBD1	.	CASSEGTAFSGANVLTF	TGTGCCAGCAGTGAGGGGACAGCATTCTCTGGGGCCAACGTCCTGACTTTC
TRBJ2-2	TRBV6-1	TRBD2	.	CASRYGRALAGELFF	TGTGCCAGTCGATACGGGAGGGCCTTGGCCGGGGAGCTGTTTTTT
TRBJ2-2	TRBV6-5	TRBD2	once	CASSYSGGGGELFF	TGTGCCAGCAGTTACTCTGGGGGGGGCGGGGAGCTGTTTTTT
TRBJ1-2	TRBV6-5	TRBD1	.	CASSSRQGLTNYGYTF	TGTGCCAGCAGTTCCCGACAGGGATTAACTAACTATGGCTACACCTTC
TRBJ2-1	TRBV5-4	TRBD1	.	CASSSDRGPGYNEQFF	TGTGCCAGCAGCTCTGACAGGGGACCTGGGTACAATGAGCAGTTCTTC
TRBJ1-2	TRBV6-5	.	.	CASRPGVGFGYTF	TGTGCCAGCAGACCAGGGGTCGGTTTTGGCTACACCTTC
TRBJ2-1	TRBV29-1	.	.	CSARPGYEQFF	TGCAGCGCCCGACCCGGGTATGAGCAGTTCTTC
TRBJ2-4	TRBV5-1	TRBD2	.	CASSAPPGRLAKNIQYF	TGCGCCAGCAGCGCGCCCCCCGGGAGGCTAGCCAAAAACATTCAGTACTTC
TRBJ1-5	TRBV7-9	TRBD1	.	CASSLEGTGLSNQPQHF	TGTGCCAGCAGCTTAGAGGGGACAGGTCTTAGCAATCAGCCCCAGCATTTT
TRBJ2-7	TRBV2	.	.	CASSVGATYEQYF	TGTGCCAGCAGTGTAGGAGCGACCTACGAGCAGTACTTC
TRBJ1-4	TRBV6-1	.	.	CASSSGHEKLFF	TGTGCCAGCAGCAGCGGGCATGAAAAACTGTTTTTT
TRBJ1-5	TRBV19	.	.	CASSIILQSNQPQHF	TGTGCCAGTAGTATAATTCTCCAGAGCAATCAGCCCCAGCATTTT
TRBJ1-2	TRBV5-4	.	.	CASSSSPNYGYTF	TGTGCCAGCAGCTCTAGCCCTAACTATGGCTACACCTTC
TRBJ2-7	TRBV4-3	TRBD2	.	CASSPGLAGGNSYEQYF	TGCGCCAGCAGCCCTGGACTAGCGGGAGGGAACTCGTACGAGCAGTACTTC
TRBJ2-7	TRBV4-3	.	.	CASSQEGPGGFWYEQYF	TGCGCCAGCAGCCAAGAGGGGCCTGGGGGGTTTTGGTACGAGCAGTACTTC
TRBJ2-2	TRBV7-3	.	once	CASSRTGRAGELFF	TGTGCCAGCAGCCGAACAGGGCGGGCCGGGGAGCTGTTTTTT
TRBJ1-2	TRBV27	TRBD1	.	CASSLSITGGRPNYGYTF	TGTGCCAGCAGTTTATCGATAACAGGGGGAAGACCTAACTATGGCTACACCTTC
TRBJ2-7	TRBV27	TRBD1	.	CASRSWDRAPYEQYF	TGTGCCAGCAGAAGTTGGGACAGGGCTCCCTACGAGCAGTACTTC
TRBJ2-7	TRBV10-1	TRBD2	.	CASKENHGTSGSYEQYF	TGCGCCAGCAAAGAGAATCACGGGACTAGCGGTTCCTACGAGCAGTACTTC
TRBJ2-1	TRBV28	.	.	CASSLDKTLLIMGNEQFF	TGTGCCAGCAGTTTAGACAAAACTCTTCTTATTATGGGCAATGAGCAGTTCTTC
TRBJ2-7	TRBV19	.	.	CASTSAGAPYEQYF	TGTGCCAGTACCTCCGCTGGGGCACCCTACGAGCAGTACTTC
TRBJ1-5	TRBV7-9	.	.	CASSSGTITSGPQHF	TGTGCCAGCAGCTCCGGGACAATTACGTCAGGGCCCCAGCATTTT
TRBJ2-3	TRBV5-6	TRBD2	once	CASSPGTSRRDTQYF	TGTGCCAGCAGCCCGGGGACTAGCAGACGAGATACGCAGTATTTT
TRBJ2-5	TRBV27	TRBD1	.	CASSWTGQETQYF	TGTGCCAGCAGTTGGACAGGCCAAGAGACCCAGTACTTC
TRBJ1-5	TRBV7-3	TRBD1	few	CASSRDRAAQPQHF	TGTGCCAGCAGCCGGGACAGGGCAGCCCAGCCCCAGCATTTT
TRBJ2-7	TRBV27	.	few	CASSPGDSYEQYF	TGTGCCAGCAGTCCAGGAGACAGCTACGAGCAGTACTTC
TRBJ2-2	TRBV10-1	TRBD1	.	CASSVGTGTTGELFF	TGCGCCAGCAGTGTCGGGACAGGGACCACCGGGGAGCTGTTTTTT
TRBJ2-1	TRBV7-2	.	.	CASSLDTSIQFF	TGTGCCAGCAGCTTAGATACTAGCATCCAGTTCTTC
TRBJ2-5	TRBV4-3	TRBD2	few	CASSQDLGPSGQETQYF	TGCGCCAGCAGCCAAGATCTGGGGCCTAGCGGCCAAGAGACCCAGTACTTC
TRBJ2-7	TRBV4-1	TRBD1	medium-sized	CASSLEAQGQNYEQYF	TGCGCCAGCAGCCTAGAAGCCCAGGGACAGAACTACGAGCAGTACTTC
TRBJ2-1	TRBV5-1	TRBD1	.	CASSLGDRVPNEQFF	TGCGCCAGCAGCTTGGGGGACAGGGTTCCCAATGAGCAGTTCTTC
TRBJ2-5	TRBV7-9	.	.	CASTGPVTGLYQETQYF	TGTGCCAGCACCGGGCCCGTCACGGGACTCTACCAAGAGACCCAGTACTTC
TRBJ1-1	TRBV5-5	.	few	CASSLAVSTTEAFF	TGTGCCAGCAGCTTGGCGGTAAGCACCACTGAAGCTTTCTTT
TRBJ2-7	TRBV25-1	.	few	CASSLTGSWEQYF	TGTGCCAGCAGCCTGACAGGTTCTTGGGAGCAGTACTTC
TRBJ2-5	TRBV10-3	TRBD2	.	CAISESSGQETQYF	TGTGCCATCAGTGAGTCTAGCGGGCAAGAGACCCAGTACTTC
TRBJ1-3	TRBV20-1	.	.	CSARRRDTIYF	TGCAGTGCTAGGCGGCGGGACACCATATATTTT
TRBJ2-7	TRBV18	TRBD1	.	CASSLQGLGFREQYF	TGTGCCAGCTCATTACAGGGGTTGGGCTTTCGAGAGCAGTACTTC